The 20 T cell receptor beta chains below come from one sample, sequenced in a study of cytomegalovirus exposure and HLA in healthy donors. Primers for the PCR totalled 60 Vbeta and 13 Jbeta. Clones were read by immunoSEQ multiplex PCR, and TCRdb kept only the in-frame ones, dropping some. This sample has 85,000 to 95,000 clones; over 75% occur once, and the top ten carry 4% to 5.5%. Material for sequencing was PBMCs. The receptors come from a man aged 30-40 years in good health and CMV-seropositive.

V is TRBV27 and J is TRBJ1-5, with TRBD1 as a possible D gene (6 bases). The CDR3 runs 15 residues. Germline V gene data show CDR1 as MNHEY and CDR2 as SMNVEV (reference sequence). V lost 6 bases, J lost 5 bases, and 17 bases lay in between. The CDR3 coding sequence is TGTGCCAGCAGCCATGGGGGGGCGGTGGATCAGCCCCAGCATTTT. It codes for CASSHGGAVDQPQHF.

CDR3 loop: CASSTSGGAEDTQYF. CDR3 coding DNA: TGTGCCAGCAGCACTAGCGGGGGGGCCGAGGATACGCAGTATTTT. The genes are TRBV9 and TRBJ2-3; the match to TRBD2 covers 13 bases. The CDR3 spans 15 residues. From germline, CDR1 is SGDLS and CDR2 YYNGEE. The J segment lost 6 bases and the V segment lost 4 bases, leaving 5 bases of the junction unmatched.

In DNA form, the CDR3 reads TGCAGCGTTTCTTCGGGAGGGAACACCGGGGAGCTGTTTTTT. Protein product: CSVSSGGNTGELFF. The rearrangement links TRBV29-1 to TRBJ2-2, with 7 bases matching TRBD2. With V trimmed by 5 bases and J by 1 base, 4 bases remained unmatched. The CDR3 is 14 amino acids. Germline V lookup: CDR1 SQVTM, CDR2 ANQGSEA.

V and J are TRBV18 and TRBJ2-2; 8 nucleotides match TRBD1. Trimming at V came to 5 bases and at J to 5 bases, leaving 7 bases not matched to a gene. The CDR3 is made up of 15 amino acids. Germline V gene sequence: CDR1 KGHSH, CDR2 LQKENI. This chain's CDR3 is CASSSRTGRTGELFF. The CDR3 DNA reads TGTGCCAGCTCAAGTCGGACAGGGAGAACCGGGGAGCTGTTTTTT.

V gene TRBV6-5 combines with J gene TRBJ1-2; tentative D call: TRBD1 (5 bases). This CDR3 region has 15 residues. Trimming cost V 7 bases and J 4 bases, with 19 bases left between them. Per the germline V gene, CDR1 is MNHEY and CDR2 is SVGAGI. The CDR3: CASTLTRRGSYGYTF. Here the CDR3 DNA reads TGTGCCAGCACTCTTACGAGGAGGGGAAGCTATGGCTACACCTTC.

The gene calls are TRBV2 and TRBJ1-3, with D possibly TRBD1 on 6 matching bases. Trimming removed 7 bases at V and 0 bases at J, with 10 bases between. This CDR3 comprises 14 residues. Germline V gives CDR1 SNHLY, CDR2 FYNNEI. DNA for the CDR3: TGTGCCAGCAAGGGACACAACTCTGGAAACACCATATATTTT. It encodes CASKGHNSGNTIYF.

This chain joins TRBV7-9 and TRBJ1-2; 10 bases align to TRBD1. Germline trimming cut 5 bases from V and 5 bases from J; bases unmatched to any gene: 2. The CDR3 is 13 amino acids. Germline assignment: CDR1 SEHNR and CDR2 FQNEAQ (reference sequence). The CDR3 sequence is CASSTDRGYGYTF. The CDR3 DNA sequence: TGTGCCAGCAGCACGGACAGGGGGTATGGCTACACCTTC. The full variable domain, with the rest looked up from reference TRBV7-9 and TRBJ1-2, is DTGVSQNPRHKITKRGQNVTFRCDPISEHNRLYWYRQTLGQGPEFLTYFQNEAQLEKSRLLSDRFSAERPKGSFSTLEIQRTEQGDSAMYLCASSTDRGYGYTFGSGTRLTVV.

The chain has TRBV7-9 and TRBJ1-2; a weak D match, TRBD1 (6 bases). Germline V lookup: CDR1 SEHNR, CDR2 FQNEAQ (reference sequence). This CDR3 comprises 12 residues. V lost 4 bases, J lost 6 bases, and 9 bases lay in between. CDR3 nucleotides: TGTGCCAGCAGCTACGACAGGCATGGCTACACCTTC. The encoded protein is CASSYDRHGYTF.

The CDR3 DNA sequence: TGTGCCAGTATGGACAGGGGGCGGGACAATGAGCAGTTCTTC. It translates to CASMDRGRDNEQFF. This chain joins TRBV19 and TRBJ2-1; 11 bases fit TRBD1. The trim removed 7 bases at V and 5 bases at J, leaving 4 bases unmatched. The germline CDR1 and CDR2 sequences are LNHDA and SQIVND (reference sequence). The CDR3 spans 14 residues.

CDR3 nucleotides: TGCGCCAGCAGTGGGCAGGGGAACACCGGGGAGCTGTTTTTT. It codes for CASSGQGNTGELFF. The V call is TRBV5-1, the J call TRBJ2-2; a weak D match, TRBD1 (5 bases). The V gene lost 5 bases and the J gene lost 1 base, with 9 bases spanning the gap. The germline V gene encodes CDR1 SGHRS and CDR2 YFSETQ. The CDR3 runs 14 residues.

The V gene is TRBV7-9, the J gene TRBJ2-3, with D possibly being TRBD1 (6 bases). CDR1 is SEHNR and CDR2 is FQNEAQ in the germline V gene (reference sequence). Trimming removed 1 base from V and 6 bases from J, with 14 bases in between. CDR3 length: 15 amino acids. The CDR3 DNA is TGTGCCAGCAGCTTAGAAGTGGCAGGGGAGGATACGCAGTATTTT. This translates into CASSLEVAGEDTQYF.

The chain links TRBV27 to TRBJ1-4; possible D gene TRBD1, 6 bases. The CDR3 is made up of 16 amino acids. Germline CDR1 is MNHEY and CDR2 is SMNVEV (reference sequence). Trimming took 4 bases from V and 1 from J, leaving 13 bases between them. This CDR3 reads CASSSEGEGTNEKLFF. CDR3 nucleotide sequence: TGTGCCAGCAGTTCCGAGGGGGAAGGAACTAATGAAAAACTGTTTTTT.

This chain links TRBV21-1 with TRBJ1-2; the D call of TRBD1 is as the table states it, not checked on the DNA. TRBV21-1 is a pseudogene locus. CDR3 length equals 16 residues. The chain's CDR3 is CASSKEGGRPNYGYTF. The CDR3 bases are TGTGCCAGCAGCAAAGAAGGGGGAAGACCTAACTATGGCTACACCTTC.

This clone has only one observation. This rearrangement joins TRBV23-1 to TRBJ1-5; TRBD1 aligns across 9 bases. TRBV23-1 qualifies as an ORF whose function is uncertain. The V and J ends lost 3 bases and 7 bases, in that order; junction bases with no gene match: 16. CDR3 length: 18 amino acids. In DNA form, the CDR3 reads TGCGCCAGCAGTCATCGTACAGGGGGCGCGTCGGTCGGGCAGCCCCAGCATTTT. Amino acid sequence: CASSHRTGGASVGQPQHF.

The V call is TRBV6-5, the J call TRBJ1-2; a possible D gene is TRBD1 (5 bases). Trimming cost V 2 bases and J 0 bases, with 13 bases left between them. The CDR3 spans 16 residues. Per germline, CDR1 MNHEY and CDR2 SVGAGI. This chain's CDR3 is CASSYVGRGTNYGYTF. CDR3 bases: TGTGCCAGCAGTTACGTTGGTAGGGGTACTAACTATGGCTACACCTTC.

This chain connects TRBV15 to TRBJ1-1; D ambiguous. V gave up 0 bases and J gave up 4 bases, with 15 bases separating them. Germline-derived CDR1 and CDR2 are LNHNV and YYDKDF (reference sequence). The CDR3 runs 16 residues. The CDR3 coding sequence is TGTGCCACCAGCAGAGATTGGTTGAAGTCCGGCACTGAAGCTTTCTTT. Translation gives CATSRDWLKSGTEAFF.

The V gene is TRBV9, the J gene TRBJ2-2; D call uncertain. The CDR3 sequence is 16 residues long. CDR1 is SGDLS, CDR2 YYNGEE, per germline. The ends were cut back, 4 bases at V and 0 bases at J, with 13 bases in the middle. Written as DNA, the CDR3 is TGTGCCAGCAGCCCCTCCTTGGTAGCGAACACCGGGGAGCTGTTTTTT. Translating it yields CASSPSLVANTGELFF.

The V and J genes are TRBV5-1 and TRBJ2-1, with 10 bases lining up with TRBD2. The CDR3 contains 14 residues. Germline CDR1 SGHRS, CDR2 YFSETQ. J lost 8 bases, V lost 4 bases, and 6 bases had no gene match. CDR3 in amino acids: CASSPGLAADEQFF. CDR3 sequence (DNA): TGCGCCAGCAGCCCTGGACTAGCGGCGGATGAGCAGTTCTTC.

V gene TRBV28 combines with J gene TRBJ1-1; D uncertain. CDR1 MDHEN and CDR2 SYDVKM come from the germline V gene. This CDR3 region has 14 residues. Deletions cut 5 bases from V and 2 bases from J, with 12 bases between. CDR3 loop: CASSHGLLNTEAFF. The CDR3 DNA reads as TGTGCCAGCAGTCACGGACTGCTCAACACTGAAGCTTTCTTT.

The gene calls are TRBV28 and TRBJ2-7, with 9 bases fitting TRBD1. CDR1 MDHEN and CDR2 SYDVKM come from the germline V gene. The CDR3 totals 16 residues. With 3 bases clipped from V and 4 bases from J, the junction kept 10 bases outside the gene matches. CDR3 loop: CASSFEFGTGLYEQYF. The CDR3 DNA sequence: TGTGCCAGCAGTTTCGAATTCGGGACAGGGTTGTACGAGCAGTACTTC.